These T cell receptor beta chains were read from a single sample in a study of shared T cell receptors in the human thymus. Measured with immunoSEQ multiplex PCR; TCRdb has only the in-frame clones, and not every one. The sample has some 760,000 clones, 70% to 90% seen once. This same sample was also taken into another study, of human thymus T cells.

Sequencing was performed on thymocytes. These receptor sequences come from a girl under three years old with a congenital heart defect. The CDR3 runs from the conserved cysteine through the conserved F or W. Fields, in order: V gene, clone size, J gene, D gene, CDR3 DNA, CDR3 protein. A D gene is named only where the DNA matches it firmly. Size is stated for part of the rows, as once, few or many counts, or as a class when the clone is expanded.

v_gene: TRBV10-1; abundance: -; j_gene: TRBJ2-3; d_gene: -; CDR3nt: TGCGCCAGCAGTGAACAGACCACAGATACGCAGTATTTT; CDR3aa: CASSEQTTDTQYF
v_gene: TRBV6-1; abundance: -; j_gene: TRBJ1-5; d_gene: -; CDR3nt: TGTGCCAGCATCTCCACCAGGGCCCAGCCCCAGCATTTT; CDR3aa: CASISTRAQPQHF
v_gene: TRBV7-3; abundance: -; j_gene: TRBJ2-7; d_gene: -; CDR3nt: TGTGCCAGCAGCCCGAACCGCAGAGAGCAGTACTTC; CDR3aa: CASSPNRREQYF
v_gene: TRBV5-1; abundance: -; j_gene: TRBJ1-2; d_gene: -; CDR3nt: TGCGCCAGCACCTATCGGACAGTTTATGGCTACACCTTC; CDR3aa: CASTYRTVYGYTF
v_gene: TRBV5-1; abundance: -; j_gene: TRBJ1-1; d_gene: TRBD1; CDR3nt: TGCGCCAGCAGAAGGGACAGCTACACTGAAGCTTTCTTT; CDR3aa: CASRRDSYTEAFF
v_gene: TRBV15; abundance: -; j_gene: TRBJ1-3; d_gene: TRBD1; CDR3nt: TGTGCCACCATTGACAGGGGACGCTCTGGAAACACCATATATTTT; CDR3aa: CATIDRGRSGNTIYF
v_gene: TRBV15; abundance: once; j_gene: TRBJ1-4; d_gene: TRBD1; CDR3nt: TGTGCCACCAGCGTCGCAGGGGGTAGAGGTGAAAAACTGTTTTTT; CDR3aa: CATSVAGGRGEKLFF
v_gene: TRBV2; abundance: -; j_gene: TRBJ2-7; d_gene: TRBD2; CDR3nt: TGTGCCAGCATCCCCCCGGGGGGACCCGCAGAGGTCTACGAGCAGTACTTC; CDR3aa: CASIPPGGPAEVYEQYF
v_gene: TRBV15; abundance: few; j_gene: TRBJ1-5; d_gene: -; CDR3nt: TGTGCCACCAGCAGAGACAGGCAGCCCCAGCATTTT; CDR3aa: CATSRDRQPQHF
v_gene: TRBV5-1; abundance: -; j_gene: TRBJ2-7; d_gene: -; CDR3nt: TGCGCCAGCAGACCCCGGGCTGCTCCAGGACTCTCCTACGAGCAGTACTTC; CDR3aa: CASRPRAAPGLSYEQYF
v_gene: TRBV6-5; abundance: -; j_gene: TRBJ2-3; d_gene: -; CDR3nt: TGTGCCAGCAGTTTGAGGAACGATTCAAATCAGTATTTT; CDR3aa: CASSLRNDSNQYF
v_gene: TRBV6-5; abundance: -; j_gene: TRBJ2-1; d_gene: -; CDR3nt: TGTGCCAGCAGTTACGGGCGGGGGCTACTTGACAATGAGCAGTTCTTC; CDR3aa: CASSYGRGLLDNEQFF
v_gene: TRBV5-1; abundance: -; j_gene: TRBJ2-5; d_gene: -; CDR3nt: TGCGCCAGCAGCTTGGGCCCGACCCTAGGCGGGTTTAGGTCCCAGTACTTC; CDR3aa: CASSLGPTLGGFRSQYF
v_gene: TRBV13; abundance: -; j_gene: TRBJ1-2; d_gene: TRBD1; CDR3nt: TGTGCCAGCAGCTTAGGGAGGAAAGGACAGGGGTGGAACTATGGCTACACCTTC; CDR3aa: CASSLGRKGQGWNYGYTF
v_gene: TRBV27; abundance: -; j_gene: TRBJ1-2; d_gene: TRBD1; CDR3nt: TGTGCCAGCAGTTTGGACAGGGGAATATATGGCTACACCTTC; CDR3aa: CASSLDRGIYGYTF
v_gene: TRBV10-3; abundance: few; j_gene: TRBJ2-3; d_gene: TRBD1; CDR3nt: TGTGCCATCAAATACGTGGAACCGGGACAGGGAAAGGGGCCACCCACAGATACGCAGTATTTT; CDR3aa: CAIKYVEPGQGKGPPTDTQYF
v_gene: TRBV2; abundance: -; j_gene: TRBJ2-5; d_gene: -; CDR3nt: TGTGCCAGCAGTAGAAATCTCTTTCTAGAGCCCCCGTTACAAGAGACCCAGTACTTC; CDR3aa: CASSRNLFLEPPLQETQYF
v_gene: TRBV28; abundance: -; j_gene: TRBJ2-3; d_gene: -; CDR3nt: TGTGCCAGCAGTTCTCGGGTCCTAAACAATACGCAGTATTTT; CDR3aa: CASSSRVLNNTQYF
v_gene: TRBV20-1; abundance: -; j_gene: TRBJ1-2; d_gene: -; CDR3nt: TGCAGTGCTAGAGATCATTATGGCTACACCTTC; CDR3aa: CSARDHYGYTF
v_gene: TRBV27; abundance: -; j_gene: TRBJ1-2; d_gene: -; CDR3nt: TGTGCCAGCGGATGGAGTTATGGCTACACCTTC; CDR3aa: CASGWSYGYTF
v_gene: TRBV9; abundance: -; j_gene: TRBJ2-5; d_gene: -; CDR3nt: TGTGCCAGCACTCTGGGTCTAGCGCCAGAGACCCAGTACTTC; CDR3aa: CASTLGLAPETQYF
v_gene: TRBV27; abundance: -; j_gene: TRBJ2-1; d_gene: -; CDR3nt: TGTGCCAGCAGTTTATCGTTACTTTCCCCCAATGAGCAGTTCTTC; CDR3aa: CASSLSLLSPNEQFF
v_gene: TRBV13; abundance: -; j_gene: TRBJ1-2; d_gene: TRBD1; CDR3nt: TGTGCCAGCAGCGGCCGAACGGGACAGTGGAGGAGCACGGATGGCTACACCTTC; CDR3aa: CASSGRTGQWRSTDGYTF
v_gene: TRBV6-5; abundance: once; j_gene: TRBJ2-4; d_gene: TRBD2; CDR3nt: TGTGCCAGCAGTTCCCCAAGCGGGGGGCCCAAAAACATTCAGTACTTC; CDR3aa: CASSSPSGGPKNIQYF
v_gene: TRBV19; abundance: once; j_gene: TRBJ2-7; d_gene: TRBD1; CDR3nt: TGTGCCACCGATCCAGGGGGCGCGAGTTACGAGCAGTACTTC; CDR3aa: CATDPGGASYEQYF
v_gene: TRBV5-1; abundance: -; j_gene: TRBJ1-2; d_gene: -; CDR3nt: TGCGCCAGCAGCAATCAGGCATACTATGGCTACACCTTC; CDR3aa: CASSNQAYYGYTF
v_gene: TRBV7-2; abundance: once; j_gene: TRBJ2-1; d_gene: TRBD2; CDR3nt: TGTGCCAGCAGCCCCCAAGCGGGGTACAATGAGCAGTTCTTC; CDR3aa: CASSPQAGYNEQFF
v_gene: TRBV9; abundance: -; j_gene: TRBJ2-3; d_gene: -; CDR3nt: TGTGCCAGCAGCGCACAGGGAGGGCAGACAACGGATACGCAGTATTTT; CDR3aa: CASSAQGGQTTDTQYF
v_gene: TRBV28; abundance: once; j_gene: TRBJ1-3; d_gene: -; CDR3nt: TGTGCCAGCAGTTTTGCGAGGGACTCTGGAAACACCATATATTTT; CDR3aa: CASSFARDSGNTIYF
v_gene: TRBV25-1; abundance: few; j_gene: TRBJ2-2; d_gene: -; CDR3nt: TGTGCCAGCAGGCCAGGGAAGGGCACCGGGGAGCTGTTTTTT; CDR3aa: CASRPGKGTGELFF
v_gene: TRBV6-1; abundance: -; j_gene: TRBJ2-3; d_gene: TRBD1; CDR3nt: TGTGCCAGCAGAGCAGGGGGCAGCGCAGATACGCAGTATTTT; CDR3aa: CASRAGGSADTQYF
v_gene: TRBV2; abundance: few; j_gene: TRBJ1-1; d_gene: TRBD1; CDR3nt: TGTGCCAGCACGAAGGGACAGGGGGCCGTTATGAACACTGAAGCTTTCTTT; CDR3aa: CASTKGQGAVMNTEAFF
v_gene: TRBV4-1; abundance: -; j_gene: TRBJ1-1; d_gene: -; CDR3nt: TGCGCCAGCAGCCAAGAATTGGGGAGAGAAGCTTTCTTT; CDR3aa: CASSQELGREAFF
v_gene: TRBV28; abundance: -; j_gene: TRBJ1-5; d_gene: -; CDR3nt: TGTGCCAGCAGTTTAGCCCCCGGTTCACGGAGCAATCAGCCCCAGCATTTT; CDR3aa: CASSLAPGSRSNQPQHF
v_gene: TRBV7-2; abundance: -; j_gene: TRBJ2-1; d_gene: TRBD2; CDR3nt: TGTGCCAGCAGCTTAGCGAAGAGCGGGGGGGCGTACCATTACAATGAGCAGTTCTTC; CDR3aa: CASSLAKSGGAYHYNEQFF
v_gene: TRBV14; abundance: -; j_gene: TRBJ2-1; d_gene: -; CDR3nt: TGTGCCAGCAGCGGGGGCTCAGACAATGAGCAGTTCTTC; CDR3aa: CASSGGSDNEQFF
v_gene: TRBV7-9; abundance: -; j_gene: TRBJ1-3; d_gene: -; CDR3nt: TGTGCCAGCAGCTTAAAGATCCAGGACTGCGCTGGAAACACCATATATTTT; CDR3aa: CASSLKIQDCAGNTIYF
v_gene: TRBV4-1; abundance: -; j_gene: TRBJ1-3; d_gene: -; CDR3nt: TGCGCCAGCAGCCTTCTGCAGGACTCTGGAAACACCATATATTTT; CDR3aa: CASSLLQDSGNTIYF
v_gene: TRBV5-4; abundance: -; j_gene: TRBJ1-3; d_gene: -; CDR3nt: TGTGCCAGCAGCTACTCACCGGGACAAGGGGGTGGAAACACCATATATTTT; CDR3aa: CASSYSPGQGGGNTIYF
v_gene: TRBV18; abundance: -; j_gene: TRBJ1-4; d_gene: -; CDR3nt: TGTGCCAGCTCTTCAGGGGCTCACAGTGCAACTAATGAAAAACTGTTTTTT; CDR3aa: CASSSGAHSATNEKLFF
v_gene: TRBV18; abundance: -; j_gene: TRBJ1-1; d_gene: TRBD1; CDR3nt: TGTGCCAGCTCACCTCCACAGGGGAGAAACACTGAAGCTTTCTTT; CDR3aa: CASSPPQGRNTEAFF
v_gene: TRBV10-3; abundance: -; j_gene: TRBJ2-7; d_gene: -; CDR3nt: TGTGCCATCAGTGGTCGGGGGACAGCCAACTACGAGCAGTACTTC; CDR3aa: CAISGRGTANYEQYF
v_gene: TRBV14; abundance: -; j_gene: TRBJ2-7; d_gene: TRBD2; CDR3nt: TGTGCCAGCAGCCAAGATACCAAGCGGGGGGAATATTCCTACGAGCAGTACTTC; CDR3aa: CASSQDTKRGEYSYEQYF
v_gene: TRBV7-2; abundance: once; j_gene: TRBJ1-2; d_gene: -; CDR3nt: TGTGCCAGCAGCTTAGATCTCCGGGACAAGTTCGATGGCTACACCTTC; CDR3aa: CASSLDLRDKFDGYTF
v_gene: TRBV28; abundance: -; j_gene: TRBJ2-7; d_gene: TRBD1; CDR3nt: TGTGCCAGCAGCGACCCGGGACAGGGGCCCTACGAGCAGTACTTC; CDR3aa: CASSDPGQGPYEQYF
v_gene: TRBV14; abundance: -; j_gene: TRBJ2-3; d_gene: -; CDR3nt: TGTGCCAGCAGCCAAGGGGGGCGCAGGGACACAGATACGCAGTATTTT; CDR3aa: CASSQGGRRDTDTQYF
v_gene: TRBV4-1; abundance: -; j_gene: TRBJ1-3; d_gene: -; CDR3nt: TGCGCCAGCAGCCAAGATCTGTGGGACACAGAAATTGGAAACACCATATATTTT; CDR3aa: CASSQDLWDTEIGNTIYF
v_gene: TRBV6-6; abundance: -; j_gene: TRBJ2-2; d_gene: -; CDR3nt: TGTGCCACCAACTGGGGCGGGAACACCGGGGAGCTGTTTTTT; CDR3aa: CATNWGGNTGELFF
v_gene: TRBV25-1; abundance: -; j_gene: TRBJ1-6; d_gene: TRBD1; CDR3nt: TGTGCCAGCAGATCCAGACAGGGCGATTCACCCCTCCACTTT; CDR3aa: CASRSRQGDSPLHF
v_gene: TRBV28; abundance: -; j_gene: TRBJ1-4; d_gene: -; CDR3nt: TGTGCCAGCGTGCGCTCCGCAACTAATGAAAAACTGTTTTTT; CDR3aa: CASVRSATNEKLFF
v_gene: TRBV28; abundance: -; j_gene: TRBJ1-1; d_gene: TRBD1; CDR3nt: TGTGCCAGCAGTTCCGGGACAGGGCTTGAAGCTTTCTTT; CDR3aa: CASSSGTGLEAFF
v_gene: TRBV7-6; abundance: -; j_gene: TRBJ2-1; d_gene: -; CDR3nt: TGTGCCAGCAGCCCTACCTTTCCCGCCTACAATGAGCAGTTCTTC; CDR3aa: CASSPTFPAYNEQFF
v_gene: TRBV11-2; abundance: -; j_gene: TRBJ1-1; d_gene: -; CDR3nt: TGTGCCAGCAGCTCCGGACAGTTGAACACTGAAGCTTTCTTT; CDR3aa: CASSSGQLNTEAFF